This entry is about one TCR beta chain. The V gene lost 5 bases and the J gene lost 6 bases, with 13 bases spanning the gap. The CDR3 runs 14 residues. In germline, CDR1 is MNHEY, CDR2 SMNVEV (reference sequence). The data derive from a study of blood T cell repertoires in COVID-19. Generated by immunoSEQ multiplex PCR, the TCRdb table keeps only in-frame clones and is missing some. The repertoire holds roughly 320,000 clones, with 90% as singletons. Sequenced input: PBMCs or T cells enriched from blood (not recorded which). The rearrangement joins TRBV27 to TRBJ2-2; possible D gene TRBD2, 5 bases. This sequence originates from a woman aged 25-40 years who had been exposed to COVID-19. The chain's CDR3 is CASSRGRFPGELFF. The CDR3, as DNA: TGTGCCAGCAGTCGGGGTCGATTTCCCGGGGAGCTGTTTTTT.